This entry lists 12 T cell receptor beta chains sequenced from one sample in a study of blood T cell repertoires in COVID-19. Measured with immunoSEQ multiplex PCR; TCRdb has only the in-frame clones, and not every one. The table has about 89,000 clones, about two thirds seen once. Sequenced sample: peripheral blood. These receptors were obtained from an elderly woman with acute or convalescent COVID-19.

In DNA, the CDR3 is TGTGCCAGCACCCCCTTAGATACGCAGTATTTT. The encoded protein is CASTPLDTQYF. The chain couples TRBV7-3 to TRBJ2-3; D remains unclear. The germline CDR1 and CDR2 sequences are SGHTA and FQGTGA. This CDR3 is built from 11 residues. Trimming removed 7 bases from V and 5 bases from J, with 7 bases in between.

The V and J genes are TRBV19 and TRBJ1-2; D gene ambiguous. The CDR3 has 14 amino acids. Trimming took off 3 bases at V and 0 bases at J, with 8 bases between the two ends. The germline V gene has CDR1 LNHDA and CDR2 SQIVND (reference sequence). DNA for the CDR3: TGTGCCAGTAGTATGGGCCCTGCTAACTATGGCTACACCTTC. Its protein product is CASSMGPANYGYTF.

This clone has a handful of counts. In the same sample, other DNA sequences code for this CDR3. Written as DNA, the CDR3 is TGTGCCAGCAGTCAGGGACAGGGATACTATGGCTACACCTTC. Its translation is CASSQGQGYYGYTF. The rearrangement joins TRBV6-5 to TRBJ1-2, with TRBD1 matching over 9 bases. With 5 bases clipped from V and 3 bases from J, the junction kept 4 bases outside the gene matches. Per germline, CDR1 MNHEY and CDR2 SVGAGI. CDR3 length equals 14 residues.

V usage is TRBV3-1 (or the pseudogene TRBV3-2) and J usage is TRBJ1-4, with a possible D match to TRBD1 (6 bases). V was trimmed by 1 base and J by 0 bases, leaving 18 bases between them. CDR3 size: 19 residues. Per the germline V gene, CDR1 is LGHDT and CDR2 is YNNKEL (reference sequence). The CDR3 DNA reads as TGTGCCAGCAGCCAAGCCCCAGGGGCGCGAGGGACAACTAATGAAAAACTGTTTTTT. This encodes CASSQAPGARGTTNEKLFF.

The chain has TRBV7-9 and TRBJ2-2; D is unclear. The CDR3 contains 13 residues. With 4 bases removed from V and 2 bases from J, the gap between germline ends came to 5 bases. Looked up from germline, CDR1 is SEHNR and CDR2 is FQNEAQ (reference sequence). CDR3 loop: CASSSPNTGELFF. The CDR3 DNA is TGTGCCAGCAGCTCCCCAAACACCGGGGAGCTGTTTTTT.

This clone has a handful of counts. The genes are TRBV19 and TRBJ2-7; 8 bases fit TRBD1. Germline V lookup: CDR1 LNHDA, CDR2 SQIVND (reference sequence). CDR3 length equals 15 residues. Losses at the gene ends were 2 bases for V and 1 base for J; bases not matched to a gene: 4. The CDR3 loop is CASSIRQGASYEQYF. As DNA, the CDR3 is TGTGCCAGTAGTATACGGCAGGGGGCGTCCTACGAGCAGTACTTC. The full variable domain, in which reference TRBV19 and TRBJ2-7 provide the parts outside the CDR3, is DGGITQSPKYLFRKEGQNVTLSCEQNLNHDAMYWYRQDPGQGLRLIYYSQIVNDFQKGDIAEGYSVSREKKESFPLTVTSAQKNPTAFYLCASSIRQGASYEQYFGPGTRLTVT.

The V and J genes are TRBV2 and TRBJ1-4; D gene ambiguous. The CDR3 runs to 11 residues. Germline V gives CDR1 SNHLY, CDR2 FYNNEI. The V end lost 5 bases, the J end lost 7 bases, and 5 bases lay between the germline ends. CDR3 in DNA: TGTGCCAGCAGTTCTATTGAAAAACTGTTTTTT. This encodes CASSSIEKLFF.

This clone was seen once. The chain's CDR3 is CSVVTGGTEAFF. The CDR3 DNA sequence: TGCAGCGTTGTTACAGGGGGCACTGAAGCTTTCTTT. The J gene is TRBJ1-1, the V gene TRBV29-1; 8 bases line up with TRBD1. V lost 4 bases, J lost 4 bases, and 2 bases stayed unmatched. Germline lookup yields CDR1 SQVTM and CDR2 ANQGSEA. The CDR3 is 12 amino acids.

V is TRBV2 and J is TRBJ2-1; TRBD2 aligns across 10 bases. The CDR3 is made up of 15 amino acids. V shed 4 bases, J shed 9 bases, and the junction held 9 bases outside the gene matches. Germline loops: CDR1 SNHLY, CDR2 FYNNEI. CDR3 nucleotide sequence: TGTGCCAGCAGTGGGGCTAGCGGGGGTTCGGGTGAGCAGTTCTTC. It specifies CASSGASGGSGEQFF. The entire variable domain, with the rest obtained from reference TRBV2 and TRBJ2-1, is as follows: EPEVTQTPSHQVTQMGQEVILRCVPISNHLYFYWYRQILGQKVEFLVSFYNNEISEKSEIFDDQFSVERPDGSNFTLKIRSTKLEDSAMYFCASSGASGGSGEQFFGPGTRLTVL.

This chain joins TRBV19 and TRBJ1-2; D is possibly TRBD1 (6 bases). V was pared by 8 bases and J by 6 bases, with 19 bases between. Germline CDR1 reads LNHDA; CDR2 reads SQIVND (reference sequence). This CDR3 is built from 14 residues. CDR3 loop: CASQRGFQGDGYTF. DNA for the CDR3: TGTGCCAGTCAAAGGGGGTTCCAAGGCGATGGCTACACCTTC.

The chain is built from TRBV4-3 and TRBJ2-3; a possible D gene is TRBD2 (5 bases). Trimming left V 1 base short and J 2 bases short, with 10 bases between. The CDR3 extends over 15 amino acids. Germline CDR1 reads LGHNA; CDR2 reads YSLEER. The CDR3 coding sequence is TGCGCCAGCAGCCAAGCCCGGGGTTACACAGATACGCAGTATTTT. Protein product: CASSQARGYTDTQYF.

V is TRBV5-1 and J is TRBJ1-1, with a possible D match to TRBD1 (6 bases). V shed 4 bases and J shed 6 bases, with 19 bases lying between them. The germline CDR1 and CDR2 sequences are SGHRS and YFSETQ. The CDR3 is 15 amino acids. CDR3 DNA: TGCGCCAGCAGCCCGGAGATTTTAGGGGGAGCTGAAGCTTTCTTT. Translating it yields CASSPEILGGAEAFF.